The text below deals with one TCR beta chain. Germline V lookup: CDR1 SGDLS, CDR2 YYNGEE. CDR3 size: 15 residues. Trimming left V 0 bases short and J 6 bases short, with 14 bases between. The entry originates in a study of blood T cell repertoires in COVID-19. Measured with immunoSEQ multiplex PCR; TCRdb has only the in-frame clones, and not every one. The table lists about 470,000 clones, about nine tenths of them singletons. This sequence was found in a woman under 30 who had recovered from COVID-19. Sequences were obtained from PBMCs or T cells enriched from blood (not recorded which). The chain is built from TRBV9 and TRBJ2-3, with a possible D match to TRBD2 (7 bases). The CDR3 is CASSVDGGQADTQYF. CDR3 coding DNA: TGTGCCAGCAGCGTAGACGGGGGGCAGGCTGATACGCAGTATTTT.